This entry is about one T cell receptor beta chain. Its matching antigen is unknown. The data stem from a study of T cell responses to AZD1222 COVID-19 vaccine. For the study at large: Pooled in the analysis were second doses at about 4 or about 12 weeks. Study findings and constraints: At 160-218 and 743-854, vaccine-associated CD4 TCRs were dominant, and they spanned spike. Reports say nearly half of spike-specific TCRs go after unmutated variant regions.

CDR1 and CDR2 (germline): SEHNR, FQNEAQ (reference sequence). The V end was cut by 1 base, the J end by 3 bases, with 13 bases between. The CDR3 extends over 15 amino acids. Profiled with immunoSEQ multiplex PCR; TCRdb holds only in-frame clones, not every one. Of about 73,000 clones in the sample, around 88% are singletons; the top ten hold about 20%. The sequenced sample was peripheral blood, obtained on day 0 of AZD1222 vaccination. This sequence joins TRBV7-9 and TRBJ2-7, with a weak D call TRBD1 (6 bases). The TCR was taken from an adult in good health. CDR3 in amino acids: CASSLGGQPRYEQYF. The CDR3 region has the DNA TGTGCCAGCAGCTTAGGCGGACAGCCCCGCTACGAGCAGTACTTC.